This T cell receptor beta chain was identified during a study of cytomegalovirus exposure and HLA in healthy donors (dated by TCRdb to the late 2010s). Regarding the research as a whole: In an earlier analysis of 587 of the donors, 250 to 300 Gb of sequence data and 95 million to 130 million unique TCR beta sequences from about 179 million T cells were reported. An early release that covered approximately 600 HLA-typed donors contained 300 to 350 gigabases of sequencing data and 75 million to 100 million unique TCR sequences. The genetic ancestry cluster associated with self-reported Caucasian donors included roughly 84% of the approximately 400 genotyped donors. The aim of the study was to test whether cataloging public T cell receptors could identify signatures of past pathogen exposure. Using immunosequencing, the study profiled T cell repertoires from about 650 subjects and related those repertoires to cytomegalovirus serostatus. Besides the first cohort of about 730 subjects, a separate validation cohort made up of 120 different subjects was used. To predict cytomegalovirus infection status, the study brought together high-throughput TCR immunosequencing, statistical association of individual TCRs with disease status, and machine learning. A later analysis re-examined previously published TCR beta repertoires from just over 650 donors and added high-resolution HLA genotyping to investigate patterns of TCR occurrence. Rather than using new phenotypic data, the later analysis identified candidate immune exposures from TCR beta sequences and from how often those sequences occurred across donors. In an earlier analysis of several hundred of the donors, high-throughput TCR beta sequencing was used to judge whether each TCR beta V gene segment behaved as functional or pseudogenic. Donor age, sex, ethnicity and CMV serostatus were compiled alongside the repertoire data. A later genetic analysis used genome-wide SNP genotypes for about 65% of the roughly 670 donors, treating that subset as a discovery cohort. All discovery cohort repertoires had been generated using a single sequencing platform. Class I and class II HLA loci were covered by the typing at four-digit resolution. Typing coverage varied by locus: roughly 629-630 donors for A, B, C, DRB1 and DQB1; roughly 500 for DQA1; about 600 for DPA1; roughly 450 for DPB1. Four or five DR-DQ haplotypes were handled as single units for association and clustering because linkage in the cohort was strong. Among some 410 genotyped donors of the cohort, an average of approximately 200,000 unique TCR beta nucleotide sequences was sequenced per donor, of which 15% to 20% were non-productive.

About this clone: Its binding antigen is unknown. The input lacks base qualities; no much larger clone sits a single base away.

The cohort comprised approximately 700 healthy bone marrow donors. At the time of sampling, every cohort member was nominally healthy, though immune exposures that went unrecorded were likely present. The donor tested CMV seropositive, placing the donor among the 290 or so seropositive members of the cohort. A peripheral blood sample was provided by each donor, and peripheral blood mononuclear cells were used for TCR beta sequencing. The Qiagen DNeasy Blood Extraction Kit was used to extract genomic DNA from the blood cell samples. The method behind the library was the immunoSEQ multiplex PCR assay. For the multiplex PCR, a mixture combining 60 forward primers for TCR Vbeta segments and 13 reverse primers for TCR Jbeta segments was used. A multiplex PCR assay on genomic DNA amplified the CDR3 region of rearranged TCR beta genes. The Illumina HiSeq System was used to sequence the amplified TCR beta libraries as 87-base-pair reads. The study's processing was this. A later analysis counted tens of millions of unique TCR beta chains across the 600 to 850 repertoires, and roughly 9.9 million of these chains were shared by at least two donors. Raw reads were error-corrected and collapsed into unique sequences by a nearest-neighbor algorithm in which closely related sequences were merged to remove PCR and sequencing errors. V, D and J gene segments were assigned by aligning CDR3 sequences to IMGT reference sequences. For a sequence to be retained, a match of at least six nucleotides was required to both a V gene segment and a J gene segment. Rearrangements were called productive when the CDR3 lacked stop codons and stayed in frame with V and J; all others were non-productive. Following IMGT convention, CDR3 was defined as the stretch from the second conserved V-encoded cysteine to the conserved J-encoded phenylalanine. In an earlier analysis of roughly 580 of the donors, sequences lacking an unambiguous match to a single V gene segment were excluded. An earlier analysis of a few hundred of the donors called V segments functional above 56.7% productive rearrangements and segregating when the between-donor standard deviation exceeded 5%. A statistical classification framework was built for diagnosing cytomegalovirus status from the catalog of TCR beta chain sequences. In a later analysis, V and J genes were assigned by comparing TCR nucleotide sequences against IMGT/GENE-DB human TR gene sequences. The TCRdist pipeline was used in a later analysis to assign CDR3 sequences and most-parsimonious VDJ recombination scenarios. In a later analysis, each TCR beta chain was defined by its CDR3 amino acid sequence together with its V-gene family, and reads lacking a unique V-gene family were excluded. As a way to deal with suspected cross-contamination and a sequencing artifact, a later analysis dropped 592 nucleotide sequences that were highly shared and had low generation probability. In a later analysis, a clonal expansion index was calculated for each public chain from normalized within-repertoire ranks of inferred template counts. A later analysis computed generation probabilities with a VDJ recombination model fitted to out-of-frame rearrangements, and checked the results against IGoR. In a later analysis, TCR-TCR, TCR-HLA and TCR-CMV co-occurrence was scored with hypergeometric tests, and a repertoire-size bias correction was applied to TCR pairs. A later analysis estimated false discovery rates by permuting HLA or CMV assignments 20 times. In a later analysis, co-occurring TCRs were grouped using DBSCAN, with TCRdist sequence similarity added in when clustering inside HLA-allele-positive subsets. Repertoires with fewer than 30,000 or more than 120,000 public chains were left out of co-occurrence clustering, as were five repertoires with anomalous nucleotide sharing. The table comes from immuneACCESS by way of TCRdb, which keeps in-frame sequences with V and J called. Part of the clones is missing from these tables; in studies checked, under half for an unresolved V gene and the rest for unknown reasons. The D gene and trimming were derived from the DNA, and the V and J assignments and clone size from that table. In this sample the table shows 140,000 to 150,000 clones, over 65% of which occur a single time. Of the sample, approximately 2.9% falls within the top ten clones.

The paper as a whole reports these results and caveats: Strong co-occurrence of HLA alleles, especially DR and DQ, made assigning TCR associations to individual alleles difficult. Seventeen rarely observed V segments, including chromosome 9 orphons, were excluded from the earlier analysis of about 500 of the donors because counts were too low. Immune exposure information for the cohort was limited to CMV serostatus. A further reported finding was that TCR beta sequences accurately predicted the HLA-A and HLA-B alleles for most subjects in the first cohort. Most TCR sequences were seen in very few donors, while some public TCRs were found in many individuals. A cluster of highly shared sequence variants was judged likely to represent a technical artifact of the sequencing pipeline. An earlier analysis of 587 of the donors showed that most TCR beta V segments appeared in productive rearrangements either about 87% or about 30% of the time, which broadly matched IMGT annotations. A total of roughly 160 TCR beta chains were listed by the study as associated with cytomegalovirus. In a later genetic analysis, fewer N-insertions in productive TCRs were reported among donors in an Asian-associated ancestry cluster than the approximately 710-donor mean. A later analysis associated 16,951 TCR beta sequences with specific HLA alleles at a false discovery rate of 0.05. In this cohort, only TCR beta chains were sequenced, and detectable features were limited by the absence of alpha or paired-chain data. In a later analysis, HLA-associated TCR beta chains showed more clonal expansion and lower generation probabilities than non-associated chains that were equally common. Several of the top co-occurrence clusters appeared to be linked to parvovirus B19, influenza, CMV and Epstein-Barr virus, according to a later analysis. In a later analysis, TCR association rates were found to vary across HLA loci, with the most associated TCRs seen for DRB1 alleles and the fewest for HLA-C alleles. A few of the identified cytomegalovirus-associated TCR beta chains were confirmed in vitro to be specific for cytomegalovirus antigens. Correlated functional status among segregating V segments might reflect linkage disequilibrium, but an unknown experimental factor could not be ruled out. The presence/absence analyses assumed that sequencing depth was roughly uniform across donors, and that assumption may not be true. The classifier was reported to diagnose cytomegalovirus status with high specificity and sensitivity in both the original and validation cohorts. A later genetic analysis associated a missense DCLRE1C variant with V-gene and J-gene trimming of TCR beta chains, and an independent cohort replicated the association. According to the authors, the approach could potentially be generalized to other disease states and immunological phenotypes. Because HLA typing was missing for some donors at each locus, association tests included only the typed subset. According to a later analysis, most CMV-associated TCR beta chains appeared to be HLA-restricted, and the HLA associations seemed to be driven largely by CMV exposure.

The sequence derives from a man aged 35-49 years in good health and CMV-seropositive. The sequenced material came from PBMCs.

The DNA sequence is TGTGCCAGCAGCCCGACAGGGCCGCATCAGCCCCAGCATTTT. This encodes CASSPTGPHQPQHF. The V and J genes are TRBV5-8 and TRBJ1-5; TRBD1 aligns with 7 central bases. The junction shows trimming of 4 bases on V and 5 bases on J, and the gene matches do not reach 6 bases of it. From the germline V gene, CDR1 is SGHTS and CDR2 is YDEGEE. The CDR3 starts with the cysteine, ends with the phenylalanine, and has 14 residues. Only the CDR3 part of the read is kept: 42 bases, read in frame from the first base.